A single sample gave rise to the 3 T cell receptor beta chains below, sequenced in a study of Ad26.COV2.S vaccination and SARS-CoV-2 variants (dated by TCRdb to the early 2020s). Library generation was performed with the immunoSEQ multiplex PCR assay. The table was pulled from immuneACCESS by TCRdb, which kept in-frame rearrangements only. Such tables lose some clones; where checked, under half of the loss comes from unresolved V genes, and the rest has no known cause. The sample yields over 400,000 clones; around 92% were counted once. The top ten hold roughly 1.7% of the sample. The sample's treatment or condition label, decoded: roughly 18 received Ad26.COV2.S at low or high dose, single or two shots; 5 received placebo; per-sample allocation not given. Repertoires of vaccine and placebo recipients were sequenced from samples taken on day 63 after the first injection. Sequencing was performed on peripheral blood, taken in a trial of Ad26.COV2.S vaccine versus placebo. Source of these receptors: a person between 18 and 59 years old who received the Ad26.COV2.S COVID-19 vaccine or a placebo.

The chain employs TRBV27 and TRBJ2-7; tentative D call: TRBD1 (6 bases). The V end was cut by 2 bases, the J end by 4 bases, with 9 bases between. Germline V gene sequence: CDR1 MNHEY, CDR2 SMNVEV (reference sequence). This CDR3 comprises 13 residues. CDR3 bases: TGTGCCAGCAGTTTAATGGGGGCGTACGAGCAGTACTTC. This codes for CASSLMGAYEQYF.

V is TRBV7-2 and J is TRBJ1-4; D remains ambiguous. V lost 5 bases to trimming and J lost 5 bases, with 12 bases between them. CDR1 is SGHTA and CDR2 is FQGNSA in the germline V gene. The CDR3 has 14 amino acids. CDR3 DNA sequence: TGTGCCAGCAGCACCTTCGCGCCGAATGAAAAACTGTTTTTT. Amino acid sequence: CASSTFAPNEKLFF.

The J gene is TRBJ1-1, the V gene TRBV19, with 8 bases identical to TRBD1. The CDR3 extends over 15 amino acids. V shed 4 bases and J 1 base; nucleotides not matched to a gene: 5. Germline CDR1 LNHDA, CDR2 SQIVND (reference sequence). The DNA for the CDR3 is TGTGCCAGTAGTAACCAGGGGGCAAGGAACACTGAAGCTTTCTTT. This gives the protein CASSNQGARNTEAFF.